The 21 T cell receptor beta chains presented below share a single source sample, sequenced in a study of beta chain features in type 1 diabetes. Reverse transcription of all isolated RNA meant that expressed TCRB transcripts were sequenced. Sequencing was performed with immunoSEQ multiplex PCR; in TCRdb, only in-frame clones are kept and a portion is missing. This sample has fewer than 650,000 clones; roughly 16% occur once, and the top ten carry about 0.093%. Sequenced material: naive CD4+ T cells from blood. Receptor source: a young man in good health.

The CDR3: CASRYRADNEQFF. CDR3 DNA sequence: TGTGCCAGCAGGTACAGGGCGGACAATGAGCAGTTCTTC. The chain recombines TRBV6-6 with TRBJ2-1; D is possibly TRBD1 (6 bases). The CDR3 sequence is 13 residues long. The V end was cut by 6 bases, the J end by 5 bases, with 11 bases between. The germline CDR1 and CDR2 sequences are MNHNY and SVGAGI (reference sequence).

The chain uses TRBV7-2 and TRBJ1-2, with D possibly matching TRBD1 (6 bases). Germline V lookup: CDR1 SGHTA, CDR2 FQGNSA. The ends were cut back, 4 bases at V and 3 bases at J, with 15 bases in the middle. The CDR3 is 15 amino acids. DNA of the CDR3: TGTGCCAGCAGCTCCAGGGGACAAGCAGACTATGGCTACACCTTC. It translates to CASSSRGQADYGYTF.

This clone turned up a few times. The V and J genes are TRBV5-6 and TRBJ1-6, with D perhaps matching TRBD1 (5 bases). Germline assignment: CDR1 SGHDT and CDR2 YYEEEE. Trimming removed 2 bases at V and 8 bases at J, with 8 bases between. The CDR3 has 13 amino acids. The CDR3 DNA reads TGTGCCAGCAGCTTACAACAGGATTCACCCCTCCACTTT. Its translation: CASSLQQDSPLHF.

A few counts support this clone. V usage is TRBV28 and J usage is TRBJ2-3; TRBD1 matches 9 bases. The CDR3 consists of 15 residues. Per germline, CDR1 MDHEN and CDR2 SYDVKM. Unmatched junction bases numbered 6, after V lost 6 bases and J lost 2 bases. The CDR3 spells CASRVGTGFTDTQYF. The CDR3 DNA follows: TGTGCCAGCAGAGTCGGGACAGGGTTCACAGATACGCAGTATTTT.

The table lists this clone with a few counts. V is TRBV7-2 and J is TRBJ1-2; a weak D match, TRBD1 (6 bases). V shed 4 bases and J shed 7 bases, with 13 bases lying between them. This CDR3 spans 13 amino acids. From germline, CDR1 is SGHTA and CDR2 FQGNSA. The CDR3 DNA reads TGTGCCAGCAGCTCCCGACAGGCGGCTGGCTACACCTTC. Translation: CASSSRQAAGYTF. Looking up the rest from reference TRBV7-2 and TRBJ1-2 gives the full variable domain: GAGVSQSPSNKVTEKGKDVELRCDPISGHTALYWYRQSLGQGLEFLIYFQGNSAPDKSGLPSDRFSAERTGGSVSTLTIQRTQQEDSAVYLCASSSRQAAGYTFGSGTRLTVV.

This clone occurred a few times. The rearrangement joins TRBV28 to TRBJ1-2; D is perhaps TRBD1 (6 bases). The V gene lost 6 bases and the J gene lost 2 bases, with 13 bases spanning the gap. The CDR3 is made up of 14 amino acids. Germline-derived CDR1 and CDR2 are MDHEN and SYDVKM. In nucleotides, the CDR3 is TGTGCCAGCAGCCCCCCAGGGGACAACTATGGCTACACCTTC. This translates into CASSPPGDNYGYTF.

The chain recombines TRBV4-2 with TRBJ2-2; 8 nucleotides agree with TRBD1. V was clipped by 4 bases and J by 5 bases; unmatched bases: 3. Germline-derived CDR1 and CDR2 are LGHNA and YNFKEQ. This CDR3 comprises 14 residues. CDR3 residues: CASSPDRATGELFF. The CDR3 DNA reads TGTGCCAGCAGCCCGGACAGGGCGACCGGGGAGCTGTTTTTT.

CDR3 protein: CSVDGLPGQPFF. CDR3 DNA sequence: TGCAGCGTTGATGGCCTTCCGGGACAGCCGTTCTTC. The V call is TRBV29-1, the J call TRBJ2-1; TRBD1 matches at 7 bases. The CDR3 covers 12 residues. Looked up from germline, CDR1 is SQVTM and CDR2 is ANQGSEA. V trimming: 3 bases; J trimming: 15 bases; junction bases outside the gene matches: 11.

The rearrangement uses TRBV7-3 and TRBJ2-7; D gene ambiguous. The CDR3 extends over 15 amino acids. Trimming stripped 5 bases from V and 6 bases from J, with 20 bases between. Germline V gives CDR1 SGHTA, CDR2 FQGTGA. For the CDR3, the DNA is TGTGCCAGCAGCCCTATAGCAACCGTCACGGGCGAGCAGTACTTC. As protein: CASSPIATVTGEQYF.

The chain recombines TRBV9 with TRBJ2-5; TRBD1 matches 7 bases. The trim removed 3 bases at V and 1 base at J, leaving 3 bases unmatched. Germline CDR1 is SGDLS and CDR2 is YYNGEE. The CDR3 consists of 14 residues. The CDR3 here is CASSAGQIQETQYF. In nucleotides, the CDR3 is TGTGCCAGCAGCGCGGGACAGATCCAAGAGACCCAGTACTTC.

Note on this clone: The sample has other DNA sequences that encode this CDR3 too. The CDR3 here is CASSLGVYGYTF. The CDR3 nucleotides read TGTGCCAGCAGTTTAGGGGTTTATGGCTACACCTTC. This chain joins TRBV28 and TRBJ1-2; D remains unclear. Germline lookup yields CDR1 MDHEN and CDR2 SYDVKM. Trimming stripped 2 bases from V and 5 bases from J, with 6 bases between. The CDR3 length is 12 residues.

V and J are TRBV5-6 and TRBJ2-3; D unresolved. This CDR3 is built from 15 residues. CDR1 is SGHDT and CDR2 is YYEEEE in the germline V gene. V was clipped by 4 bases and J by 3 bases, with 15 bases between them. The CDR3 DNA is TGTGCCAGCAGCAACCGCCGCGATCGGACAGATACGCAGTATTTT. Protein product: CASSNRRDRTDTQYF. Using reference TRBV5-6 and TRBJ2-3 for the parts outside the CDR3, the full variable domain is DAGVTQSPTHLIKTRGQQVTLRCSPKSGHDTVSWYQQALGQGPQFIFQYYEEEERQRGNFPDRFSGHQFPNYSSELNVNALLLGDSALYLCASSNRRDRTDTQYFGPGTRLTVL.

This clone has more than one count but fewer than ten. The chain joins TRBV7-2 to TRBJ1-4, with D unresolved. Trimming shortened V by 3 bases and J by 3 bases, and 5 bases separated the two germline ends. The CDR3 is 13 residues long. Germline values: CDR1 SGHTA, CDR2 FQGNSA. The CDR3 bases are TGTGCCAGCAGCTTTCAGCCTAATGAAAAACTGTTTTTT. It translates to CASSFQPNEKLFF.

This clone was counted between two and nine times. This chain uses TRBV14 with TRBJ2-7; 7 nucleotides align to TRBD2. Germline loops: CDR1 SGHDN, CDR2 FVKESK. This CDR3 spans 11 amino acids. Unmatched junction bases numbered 4, after V lost 2 bases and J lost 12 bases. CDR3 sequence (DNA): TGTGCCAGCAGCCAACGGGACTACCTGTACTTC. It is translated as CASSQRDYLYF.

A few counts support this clone. The chain combines TRBV19 with TRBJ2-7, with 9 bases fitting TRBD1. Germline-derived CDR1 and CDR2 are LNHDA and SQIVND (reference sequence). The CDR3 contains 14 residues. The junction had 9 bases not matched to a gene; V was cut back by 5 bases and J by 7 bases. In DNA, the CDR3 is TGTGCCAGTAGTCGACAGGGGGTGATAGAAGAGCAGTACTTC. Translated: CASSRQGVIEEQYF.

V gene TRBV28 combines with J gene TRBJ2-7; the match to TRBD1 covers 9 bases. V trimming: 6 bases; J trimming: 0 bases; junction bases outside the gene matches: 12. This CDR3 is built from 17 residues. The germline gives CDR1 MDHEN, CDR2 SYDVKM. CDR3 region: CASSSSGTGSPSYEQYF. DNA for the CDR3: TGTGCCAGCAGCTCGTCCGGGACAGGGTCCCCCTCCTACGAGCAGTACTTC.

V and J are TRBV28 and TRBJ2-7, with D maybe TRBD2 (6 bases). Trimming removed 3 bases at V and 0 bases at J, with 18 bases between. CDR3 length: 17 amino acids. Per the germline V gene, CDR1 is MDHEN and CDR2 is SYDVKM. CDR3 in DNA: TGTGCCAGCAGTTTCCTATGGAGGGCGTTGAGCTCCTACGAGCAGTACTTC. This sequence encodes CASSFLWRALSSYEQYF.

CDR3 sequence: CASSKGLGVAGELFF. In DNA form, the CDR3 reads TGTGCCAGCAGCAAGGGATTAGGGGTCGCCGGGGAGCTGTTTTTT. The chain employs TRBV7-3 and TRBJ2-2; D possibly corresponds to TRBD1 (5 bases). Per the germline V gene, CDR1 is SGHTA and CDR2 is FQGTGA. The CDR3 is 15 residues long. The V gene lost 5 bases and the J gene lost 6 bases, with 16 bases spanning the gap.

The chain combines TRBV9 with TRBJ1-2, with D uncertain. This CDR3 spans 12 amino acids. Germline-derived CDR1 and CDR2 are SGDLS and YYNGEE. Between the trimmed V and J ends, which lost 4 bases and 5 bases, there was a span of 9 bases. CDR3 in DNA: TGTGCCAGCAGCACGCTAGGGTATGGCTACACCTTC. This sequence encodes CASSTLGYGYTF.

The chain combines TRBV15 with TRBJ2-3; the D is unclear. Germline CDR1 LNHNV, CDR2 YYDKDF (reference sequence). V was shortened by 3 bases and J by 0 bases, with 7 bases between the two germline ends. CDR3 length: 14 residues. CDR3 sequence (DNA): TGTGCCACCAGCAGGCGGACGAGCACAGATACGCAGTATTTT. Protein product: CATSRRTSTDTQYF.

About this clone itself: The same CDR3 arises from other DNA sequences in this sample as well. The chain recombines TRBV9 with TRBJ2-7, with TRBD1 matching 8 bases. V trimming: 2 bases; J trimming: 1 base; junction bases outside the gene matches: 5. The CDR3 sequence is 15 residues long. Germline V gene sequence: CDR1 SGDLS, CDR2 YYNGEE. The CDR3 is CASSVGTGNSYEQYF. The CDR3 DNA reads TGTGCCAGCAGCGTCGGGACAGGCAATTCCTACGAGCAGTACTTC.